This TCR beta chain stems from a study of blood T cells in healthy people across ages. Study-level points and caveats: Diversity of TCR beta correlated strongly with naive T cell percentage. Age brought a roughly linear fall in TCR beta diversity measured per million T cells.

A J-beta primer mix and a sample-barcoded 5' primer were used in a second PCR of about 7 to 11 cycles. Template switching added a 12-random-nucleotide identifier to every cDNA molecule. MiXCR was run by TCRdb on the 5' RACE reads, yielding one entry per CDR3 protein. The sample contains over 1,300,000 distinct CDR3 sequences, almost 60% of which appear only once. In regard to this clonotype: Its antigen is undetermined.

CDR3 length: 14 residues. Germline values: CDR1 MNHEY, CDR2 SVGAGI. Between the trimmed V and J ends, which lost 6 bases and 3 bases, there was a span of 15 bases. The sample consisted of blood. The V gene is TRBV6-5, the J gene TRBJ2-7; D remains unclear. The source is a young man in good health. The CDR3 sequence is CASRETATNYEQYF. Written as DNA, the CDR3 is TGTGCCAGCAGGGAGACGGCAACGAACTACGAGCAGTACTTC.